This T cell receptor (beta chain) emerged from a study of T cell repertoires in cytomegalovirus infection. Overall study: Recently described HLA-C-restricted plus well-studied HLA-B-restricted CMV epitopes were used. Based on public TCR beta signatures, there were indications of CMV infection and of a matching HLA type. General observations from the study: HLA-C-restricted, CMV-specific TCR beta clonotypes were dominant ex vivo.

Many counts were recorded for this clonotype. Its antigen is still unknown. The germline V and J ends were trimmed by 1 base and 7 bases, with 7 bases remaining between them. CDR3 length: 12 residues. Germline values: CDR1 SGHTA, CDR2 FQGNSA. Via MiXCR, TCRdb re-called the reads, giving one row per CDR3 protein. The table shows about 360,000 distinct CDR3 sequences, with approximately 35% occurring only once. The genes are TRBV7-2 and TRBJ2-5, with no clear D. The TCR was taken from a human donor in good health (CMV status not recorded). Some clones in this sample may be carry-over from other donors' samples. The sequenced sample was cultured PBMCs, obtained from culture after CMV antigen stimulation. The CDR3, as DNA: TGTGCCAGCAGCTTAGAAGTAGGGACCCAGTACTTC. It codes for CASSLEVGTQYF.